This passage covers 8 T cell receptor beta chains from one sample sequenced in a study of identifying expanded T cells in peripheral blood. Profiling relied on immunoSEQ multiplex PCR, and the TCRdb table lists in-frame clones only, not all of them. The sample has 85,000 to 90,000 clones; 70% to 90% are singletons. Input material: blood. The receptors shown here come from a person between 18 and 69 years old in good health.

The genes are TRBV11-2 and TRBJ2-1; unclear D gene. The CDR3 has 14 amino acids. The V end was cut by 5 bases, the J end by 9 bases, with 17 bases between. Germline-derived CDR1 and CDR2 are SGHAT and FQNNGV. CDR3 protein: CASSAGWAAGEQFF. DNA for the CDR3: TGTGCCAGCAGCGCAGGATGGGCAGCCGGTGAGCAGTTCTTC.

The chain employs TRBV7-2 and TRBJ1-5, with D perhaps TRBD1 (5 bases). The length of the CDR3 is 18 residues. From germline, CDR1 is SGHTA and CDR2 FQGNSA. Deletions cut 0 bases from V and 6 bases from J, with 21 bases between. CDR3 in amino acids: CASSLAGGADFAGQPQHF. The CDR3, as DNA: TGTGCCAGCAGCTTAGCGGGTGGGGCAGATTTCGCGGGTCAGCCCCAGCATTTT.

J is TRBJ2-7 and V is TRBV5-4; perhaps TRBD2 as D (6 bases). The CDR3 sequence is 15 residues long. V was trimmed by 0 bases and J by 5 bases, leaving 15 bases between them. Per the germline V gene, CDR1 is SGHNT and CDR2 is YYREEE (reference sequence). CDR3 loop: CASSLVGTRKDEQYF. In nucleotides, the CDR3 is TGTGCCAGCAGCTTGGTAGGGACTCGAAAAGACGAGCAGTACTTC.

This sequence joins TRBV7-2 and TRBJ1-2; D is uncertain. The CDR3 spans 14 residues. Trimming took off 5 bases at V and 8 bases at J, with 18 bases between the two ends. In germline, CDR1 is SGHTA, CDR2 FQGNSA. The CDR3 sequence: CASSPRTGTRGYTF. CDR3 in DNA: TGTGCCAGCAGCCCGAGGACGGGAACGCGGGGCTACACCTTC. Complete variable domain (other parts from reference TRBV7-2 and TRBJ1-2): GAGVSQSPSNKVTEKGKDVELRCDPISGHTALYWYRQSLGQGLEFLIYFQGNSAPDKSGLPSDRFSAERTGGSVSTLTIQRTQQEDSAVYLCASSPRTGTRGYTFGSGTRLTVV.

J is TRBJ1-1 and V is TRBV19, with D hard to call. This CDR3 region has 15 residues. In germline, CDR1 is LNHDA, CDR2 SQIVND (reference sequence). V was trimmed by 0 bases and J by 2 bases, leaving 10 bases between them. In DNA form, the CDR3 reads TGTGCCAGTAGTATAGAATCCAGCCTCAACACTGAAGCTTTCTTT. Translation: CASSIESSLNTEAFF.

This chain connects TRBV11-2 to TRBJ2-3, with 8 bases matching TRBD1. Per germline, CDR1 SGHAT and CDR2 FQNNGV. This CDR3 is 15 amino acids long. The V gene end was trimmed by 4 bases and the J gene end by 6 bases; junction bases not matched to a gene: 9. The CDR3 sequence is CASSSGQGVSDTQYF. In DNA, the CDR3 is TGTGCCAGCAGCTCCGGACAGGGTGTCTCGGATACGCAGTATTTT.

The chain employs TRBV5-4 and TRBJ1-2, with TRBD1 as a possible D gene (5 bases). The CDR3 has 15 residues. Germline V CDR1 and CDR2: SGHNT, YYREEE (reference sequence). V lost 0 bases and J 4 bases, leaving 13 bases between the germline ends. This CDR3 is CASSLEATGIYGYTF. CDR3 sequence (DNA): TGTGCCAGCAGCTTGGAGGCCACAGGCATCTATGGCTACACCTTC.

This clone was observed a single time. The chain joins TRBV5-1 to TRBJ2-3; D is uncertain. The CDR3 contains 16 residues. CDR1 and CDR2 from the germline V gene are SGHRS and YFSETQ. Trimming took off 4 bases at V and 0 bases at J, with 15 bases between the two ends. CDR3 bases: TGCGCCAGCAGCCTAAGAGAAACGACTAGCACAGATACGCAGTATTTT. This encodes CASSLRETTSTDTQYF.